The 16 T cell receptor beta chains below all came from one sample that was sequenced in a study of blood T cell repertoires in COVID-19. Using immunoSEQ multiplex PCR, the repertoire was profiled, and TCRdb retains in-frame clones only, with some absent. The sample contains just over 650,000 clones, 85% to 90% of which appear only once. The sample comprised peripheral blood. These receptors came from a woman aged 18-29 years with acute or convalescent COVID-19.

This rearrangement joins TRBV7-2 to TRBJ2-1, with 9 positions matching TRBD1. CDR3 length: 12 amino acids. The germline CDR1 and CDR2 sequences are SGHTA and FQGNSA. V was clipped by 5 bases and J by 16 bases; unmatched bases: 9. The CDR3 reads CASSVTGTGTFF. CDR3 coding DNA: TGTGCCAGCAGCGTGACCGGGACAGGGACTTTCTTC.

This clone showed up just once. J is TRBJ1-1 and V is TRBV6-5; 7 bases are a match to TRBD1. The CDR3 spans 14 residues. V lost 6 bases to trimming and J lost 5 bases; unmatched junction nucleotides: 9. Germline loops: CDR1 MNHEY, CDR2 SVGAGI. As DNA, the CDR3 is TGTGCCAGCAGGCTTGAGGGGGCTTGGACTGAAGCTTTCTTT. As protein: CASRLEGAWTEAFF.

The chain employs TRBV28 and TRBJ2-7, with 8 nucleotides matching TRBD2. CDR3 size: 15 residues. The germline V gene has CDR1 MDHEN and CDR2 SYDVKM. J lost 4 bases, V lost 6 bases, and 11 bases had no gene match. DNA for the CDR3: TGTGCCAGCAGAACCCCACGGGGGGGTTTTTACGAGCAGTACTTC. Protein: CASRTPRGGFYEQYF.

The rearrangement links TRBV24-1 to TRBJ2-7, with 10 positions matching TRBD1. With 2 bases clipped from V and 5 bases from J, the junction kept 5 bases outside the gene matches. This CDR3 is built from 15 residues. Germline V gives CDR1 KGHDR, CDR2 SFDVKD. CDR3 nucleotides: TGTGCCACCAGTGATTCTCGGGACAGGGGAAACGAGCAGTACTTC. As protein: CATSDSRDRGNEQYF.

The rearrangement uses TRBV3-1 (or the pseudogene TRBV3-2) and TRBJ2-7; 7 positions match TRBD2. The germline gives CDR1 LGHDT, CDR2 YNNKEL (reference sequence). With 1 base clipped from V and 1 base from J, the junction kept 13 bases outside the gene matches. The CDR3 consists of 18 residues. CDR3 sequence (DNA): TGTGCCAGCAGCCAAGCGATCGCCCCATGGGGGGGGTCCTACGAGCAGTACTTC. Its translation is CASSQAIAPWGGSYEQYF.

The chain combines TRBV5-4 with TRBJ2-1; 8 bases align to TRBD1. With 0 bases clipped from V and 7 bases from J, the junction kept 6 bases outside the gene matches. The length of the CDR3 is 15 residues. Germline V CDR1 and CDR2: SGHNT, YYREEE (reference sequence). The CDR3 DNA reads TGTGCCAGCAGCTTGGCCAGGGGGCTGATGAATGAGCAGTTCTTC. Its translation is CASSLARGLMNEQFF. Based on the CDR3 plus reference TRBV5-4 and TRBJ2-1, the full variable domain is ETGVTQSPTHLIKTRGQQVTLRCSSQSGHNTVSWYQQALGQGPQFIFQYYREEENGRGNFPPRFSGLQFPNYSSELNVNALELDDSALYLCASSLARGLMNEQFFGPGTRLTVL.

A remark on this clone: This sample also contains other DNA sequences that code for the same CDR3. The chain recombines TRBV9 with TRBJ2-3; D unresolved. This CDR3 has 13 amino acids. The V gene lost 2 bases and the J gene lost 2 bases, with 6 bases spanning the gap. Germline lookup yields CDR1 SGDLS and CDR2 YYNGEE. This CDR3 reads CASSVRSTDTQYF. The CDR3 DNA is TGTGCCAGCAGCGTTCGGTCCACAGATACGCAGTATTTT.

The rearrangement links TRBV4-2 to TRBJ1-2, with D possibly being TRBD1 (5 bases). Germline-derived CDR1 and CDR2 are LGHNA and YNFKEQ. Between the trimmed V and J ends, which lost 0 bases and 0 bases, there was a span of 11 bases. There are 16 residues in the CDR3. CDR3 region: CASSQEDSPSNYGYTF. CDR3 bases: TGTGCCAGCAGCCAAGAAGACAGTCCTTCTAACTATGGCTACACCTTC.

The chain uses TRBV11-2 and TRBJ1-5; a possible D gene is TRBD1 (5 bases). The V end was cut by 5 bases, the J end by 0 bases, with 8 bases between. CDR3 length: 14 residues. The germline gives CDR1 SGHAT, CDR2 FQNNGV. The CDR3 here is CASSAGFSNQPQHF. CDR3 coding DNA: TGTGCCAGCAGCGCAGGGTTTAGCAATCAGCCCCAGCATTTT.

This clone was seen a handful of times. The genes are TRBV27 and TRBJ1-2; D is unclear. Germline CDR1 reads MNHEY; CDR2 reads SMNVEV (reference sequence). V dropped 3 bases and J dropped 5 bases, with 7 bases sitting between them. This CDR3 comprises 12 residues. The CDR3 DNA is TGTGCCAGCAGTTTGAGCGGGTATGGCTACACCTTC. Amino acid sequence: CASSLSGYGYTF.

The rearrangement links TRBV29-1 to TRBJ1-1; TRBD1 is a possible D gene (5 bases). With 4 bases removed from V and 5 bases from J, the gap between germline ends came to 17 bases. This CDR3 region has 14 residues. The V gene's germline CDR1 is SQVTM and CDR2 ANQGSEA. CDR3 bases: TGCAGCGTTGGTGGCGTCAGGGTGAGGACTGAAGCTTTCTTT. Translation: CSVGGVRVRTEAFF.

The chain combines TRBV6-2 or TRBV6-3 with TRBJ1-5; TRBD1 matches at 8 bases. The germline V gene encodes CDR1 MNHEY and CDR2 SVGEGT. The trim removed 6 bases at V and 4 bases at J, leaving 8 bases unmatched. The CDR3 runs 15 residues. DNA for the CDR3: TGTGCCAGCAGCCTCGGACAGGGTACTAATCAGCCCCAGCATTTT. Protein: CASSLGQGTNQPQHF.

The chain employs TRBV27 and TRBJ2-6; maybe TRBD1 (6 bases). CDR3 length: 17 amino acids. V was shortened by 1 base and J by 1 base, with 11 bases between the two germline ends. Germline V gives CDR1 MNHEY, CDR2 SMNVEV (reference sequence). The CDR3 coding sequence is TGTGCCAGCAGTTTATATCCAGGGGTATCTGGGGCCAACGTCCTGACTTTC. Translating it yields CASSLYPGVSGANVLTF.

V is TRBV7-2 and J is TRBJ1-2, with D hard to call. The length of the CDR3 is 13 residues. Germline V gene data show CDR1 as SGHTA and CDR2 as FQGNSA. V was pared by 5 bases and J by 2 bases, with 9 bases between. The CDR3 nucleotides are TGTGCCAGCAGCCGACACGAAAACTATGGCTACACCTTC. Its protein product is CASSRHENYGYTF.

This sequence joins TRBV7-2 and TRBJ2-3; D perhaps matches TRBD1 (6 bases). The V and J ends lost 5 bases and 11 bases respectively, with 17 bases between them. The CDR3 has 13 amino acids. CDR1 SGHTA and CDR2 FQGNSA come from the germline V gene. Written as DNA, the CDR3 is TGTGCCAGCAGCCCCCTAGGGACAAGGGGGCAGTATTTT. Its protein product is CASSPLGTRGQYF. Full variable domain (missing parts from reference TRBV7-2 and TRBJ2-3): GAGVSQSPSNKVTEKGKDVELRCDPISGHTALYWYRQSLGQGLEFLIYFQGNSAPDKSGLPSDRFSAERTGGSVSTLTIQRTQQEDSAVYLCASSPLGTRGQYFGPGTRLTVL.

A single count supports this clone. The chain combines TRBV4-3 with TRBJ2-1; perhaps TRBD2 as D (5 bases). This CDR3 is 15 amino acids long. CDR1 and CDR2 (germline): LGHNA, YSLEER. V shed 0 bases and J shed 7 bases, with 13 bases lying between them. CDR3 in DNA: TGCGCCAGCAGCCAAGATGGGCTAGCAGCAAATGAGCAGTTCTTC. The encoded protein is CASSQDGLAANEQFF.